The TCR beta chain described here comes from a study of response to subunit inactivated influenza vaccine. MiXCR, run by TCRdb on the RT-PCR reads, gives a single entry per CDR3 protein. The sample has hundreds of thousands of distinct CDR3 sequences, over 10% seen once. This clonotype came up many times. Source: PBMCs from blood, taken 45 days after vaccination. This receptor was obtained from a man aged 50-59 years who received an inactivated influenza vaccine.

The CDR3 DNA sequence: TGTGCCAGCAACCTCGGTTCCTACAATGAGCAGTTCTTC. As protein: CASNLGSYNEQFF. The chain couples TRBV6-1 to TRBJ2-1; D gene ambiguous. The germline gives CDR1 MNHNS, CDR2 SASEGT. V was cut by 7 bases and J by 1 base, with 8 bases left in between. The CDR3 sequence is 13 residues long.